One and the same sample provided the 23 T cell receptor beta chains below, sequenced in a study of post-analysis software for immune sequencing data. Study conclusions and caveats: In patients, about 5 TRBV segments were more frequent than in controls, with TRBV5-6, TRBV5-1 and TRBV20-1 among them.

Antigens of these TCRs are unknown. Researchers reported that TCR beta cDNA libraries carried unique molecular identifiers. TCRdb re-called the PCR reads with MiXCR, one entry per CDR3 protein. The table includes hundreds of thousands of distinct CDR3 sequences, roughly 50% detected once. The sample taken for sequencing was blood. All receptors come from a girl between 10 and 17 years old with multiple sclerosis.

The J gene is TRBJ1-4, the V gene TRBV9, with D possibly TRBD1 on 6 matching bases. Looked up from germline, CDR1 is SGDLS and CDR2 is YYNGEE. The CDR3 length is 15 residues. V lost 2 bases and J lost 6, with 14 bases in between. The CDR3 spells CASSVGQKMDEKLFF. DNA for the CDR3: TGTGCCAGCAGCGTCGGACAGAAGATGGATGAAAAACTGTTTTTT.

V usage is TRBV29-1 and J usage is TRBJ1-2; 7 nucleotides align to TRBD1. V lost 3 bases, J lost 2 bases, and 3 bases stayed unmatched. Per the germline V gene, CDR1 is SQVTM and CDR2 is ANQGSEA. The CDR3 runs to 13 residues. The CDR3: CSVEGQPNYGYTF. CDR3 bases: TGCAGCGTTGAGGGACAGCCGAACTATGGCTACACCTTC.

This chain uses TRBV10-3 with TRBJ2-5; possibly TRBD1 or TRBD2 for D (5 bases each). The J call may be mistaken, given a closer DNA end match to TRBJ2-7. The germline V gene encodes CDR1 ENHRY and CDR2 SYGVKD. This CDR3 contains 14 residues. The CDR3 DNA reads as TGTGCCATCAGTTCCGAGGGGCGCTTTATCGAGCAGTACTTC. As protein: CAISSEGRFIEQYF.

The J gene is TRBJ1-2, the V gene TRBV6-6; 7 bases line up with TRBD1. With 10 bases clipped from V and 6 bases from J, the junction kept 8 bases outside the gene matches. CDR3 length: 12 amino acids. CDR1 and CDR2 from the germline V gene are MNHNY and SVGAGI (reference sequence). CDR3 sequence reads: CATEEGAHGYTF. DNA for the CDR3: TGTGCCACGGAAGAGGGGGCGCATGGCTACACCTTC.

This chain joins TRBV7-6 and TRBJ1-1; TRBD1 agrees at 10 bases. J lost 4 bases, V lost 2 bases, and 1 base had no gene match. Germline V gives CDR1 SGHVS, CDR2 FNYEAQ. The CDR3 extends over 14 amino acids. CDR3 nucleotides: TGTGCCAGCAGCTTAAGACAGGGGGCCACTGAAGCTTTCTTT. Protein product: CASSLRQGATEAFF.

V is TRBV29-1 and J is TRBJ2-1; the match to TRBD2 covers 12 bases. The length of the CDR3 is 16 residues. The germline gives CDR1 SQVTM, CDR2 ANQGSEA. Here the CDR3 reads CGSLGLAGLAYNEQFF. The CDR3 DNA is TGCGGCTCCCTAGGACTAGCGGGGTTAGCCTACAATGAGCAGTTCTTC.

The CDR3 region is CASSFGREAYGYTF. The CDR3 bases are TGTGCCAGCAGTTTCGGGCGGGAGGCCTATGGCTACACCTTC. The rearrangement joins TRBV12-3 or TRBV12-4 to TRBJ1-2; D is undetermined. The CDR3 sequence is 14 residues long. The V gene lost 3 bases and the J gene lost 4 bases, with 12 bases spanning the gap.

The chain recombines TRBV6-5 with TRBJ2-7, with D perhaps matching TRBD1 or TRBD2 (5 bases each). V lost 6 bases to trimming and J lost 6 bases, with 18 bases between them. The V gene's germline CDR1 is MNHEY and CDR2 SVGAGI. CDR3 length: 14 amino acids. The CDR3: CASREPGPLLEQYF. CDR3 sequence (DNA): TGTGCCAGCAGGGAACCGGGACCTCTTCTCGAGCAGTACTTC.

As concerns this clonotype: This sequence may be a read error, since a much larger clone differs from it by one base. The chain carries TRBV12-3 or TRBV12-4 and TRBJ2-3; D unclear. The CDR3 covers 15 residues. The CDR3 reads CASSFRSAKADAQYF. The CDR3 DNA sequence: TGTGCCAGCAGTTTTCGGAGTGCGAAGGCAGATGCGCAGTATTTT.

This clonotype showed up just a few times. The V call is TRBV20-1, the J call TRBJ2-5; 7 bases are shared with TRBD2. V was clipped by 5 bases and J by 1 base; unmatched bases: 16. CDR3 length equals 17 residues. Germline-derived CDR1 and CDR2 are DFQATT and SNEGSKA (reference sequence). The CDR3 here is CSAGLGGFGVIQETQYF. The CDR3 region has the DNA TGCAGTGCTGGGCTGGGGGGGTTTGGGGTTATCCAAGAGACCCAGTACTTC.

This clonotype was seen a handful of times. J is TRBJ2-5 and V is TRBV29-1, with D unresolved. The V end lost 4 bases, the J end lost 1 base, and 10 bases lay between the germline ends. This CDR3 contains 13 residues. The germline gives CDR1 SQVTM, CDR2 ANQGSEA. The DNA for the CDR3 is TGCAGCGTTGGGTGGCGGCTCCAAGAGACCCAGTACTTC. Its protein is CSVGWRLQETQYF.

This chain joins TRBV6-1 and TRBJ2-6, with 12 bases matching TRBD2. The ends lost 7 bases at V and 0 bases at J; junction bases unmatched: 7. Germline CDR1 and CDR2: MNHNS and SASEGT. The CDR3 spans 18 residues. The CDR3 DNA follows: TGTGCCAGCACGAGACTAGCGGGGGAGAGCTCTGGGGCCAACGTCCTGACTTTC. Translating gives CASTRLAGESSGANVLTF.

The rearrangement joins TRBV12-3 or TRBV12-4 to TRBJ2-2; 7 positions match TRBD1. V lost 6 bases to trimming and J lost 1 base; unmatched junction nucleotides: 5. The CDR3 runs to 15 residues. In nucleotides, the CDR3 is TGTGCCAGCAGGACCGGGACAGAGAACACCGGGGAGCTGTTTTTT. Its translation: CASRTGTENTGELFF.

The CDR3 nucleotides read TGTGCCAGCAGTGAGCCGGGTCAGGGTCATGAGCAGTTCTTC. Encoded protein: CASSEPGQGHEQFF. The J gene is TRBJ2-1, the V gene TRBV25-1, with a tentative D call TRBD1 (5 bases). The CDR3 runs 14 residues. V was shortened by 3 bases and J by 8 bases, with 14 bases between the two germline ends. Germline V gene sequence: CDR1 MGHDK, CDR2 SYGVNS.

V and J are TRBV3-1 and TRBJ2-3; D is undetermined. V lost 3 bases and J 4 bases, leaving 14 bases between the germline ends. This CDR3 has 15 amino acids. Looked up from germline, CDR1 is LGHDT and CDR2 is YNNKEL (reference sequence). CDR3 region: CASSHRRRVPDTQYF. In DNA form, the CDR3 reads TGTGCCAGCAGCCACCGACGAAGGGTCCCAGATACGCAGTATTTT.

The chain recombines TRBV7-3 with TRBJ1-1; perhaps TRBD1 as D (6 bases). Germline V gene lookup returns CDR1 SGHTA and CDR2 FQGTGA. The CDR3 totals 16 residues. The V gene lost 2 bases and the J gene lost 1 base, with 14 bases spanning the gap. CDR3 protein: CASSLWSGTSNTEAFF. The CDR3 coding sequence is TGTGCCAGCAGCTTATGGTCTGGGACATCGAACACTGAAGCTTTCTTT.

This clonotype was counted a few times. The genes are TRBV10-3 and TRBJ2-7, with 11 bases aligning to TRBD2. Trimming removed 0 bases from V and 2 bases from J; junction bases left unmatched: 6. Germline assignment: CDR1 ENHRY and CDR2 SYGVKD. The CDR3 is 17 residues long. The CDR3 sequence is CAISESLTSGNPYEQYF. The CDR3 DNA follows: TGTGCCATCAGTGAGTCGCTGACTAGCGGGAATCCCTACGAGCAGTACTTC.

The V and J genes are TRBV6-5 and TRBJ2-6, with D unresolved. Per the germline V gene, CDR1 is MNHEY and CDR2 is SVGAGI. The CDR3 runs 16 residues. The germline V and J ends were trimmed by 5 bases and 0 bases, with 11 bases remaining between them. The CDR3 sequence: CASSPMDVSGANVLTF. The CDR3 DNA sequence: TGTGCCAGCAGTCCAATGGATGTCTCTGGGGCCAACGTCCTGACTTTC.

The V call is TRBV11-2, the J call TRBJ2-7, with D perhaps matching TRBD1 (6 bases). V lost 2 bases to trimming and J lost 3 bases, with 11 bases between them. Germline V gene data show CDR1 as SGHAT and CDR2 as FQNNGV. The CDR3 consists of 14 residues. The CDR3 is CASSLLDSDYEQYF. As DNA, the CDR3 is TGTGCCAGCAGCTTATTGGACAGCGACTACGAGCAGTACTTC.

The chain couples TRBV5-1 to TRBJ1-2; maybe TRBD1 (6 bases). Germline V lookup: CDR1 SGHRS, CDR2 YFSETQ. The CDR3 extends over 17 amino acids. The V and J ends lost 0 bases and 0 bases respectively, with 15 bases between them. The CDR3 nucleotides read TGCGCCAGCAGCTTGGGATTGGACAGAGCAGCTAACTATGGCTACACCTTC. This translates into CASSLGLDRAANYGYTF.

The table lists this clonotype with a count of one. The V and J genes are TRBV5-1 and TRBJ2-7; 14 bases agree with TRBD2. The germline V gene encodes CDR1 SGHRS and CDR2 YFSETQ. This CDR3 contains 16 residues. J gave up 5 bases and V 5 bases, and 9 bases lay outside the gene matches. CDR3 sequence (DNA): TGCGCCAGCAGTTTCCCGACTAGCGGGAGGGCCCACGAGCAGTACTTC. Protein: CASSFPTSGRAHEQYF.

J is TRBJ2-3 and V is TRBV5-1; weak D call: TRBD1 (6 bases). The V end was cut by 4 bases, the J end by 1 base, with 13 bases between. Germline V gene lookup returns CDR1 SGHRS and CDR2 YFSETQ. The CDR3 spans 15 residues. The CDR3 sequence is CASSRGTPGTDTQYF. The CDR3 DNA reads as TGCGCCAGCAGCAGGGGGACACCCGGCACAGATACGCAGTATTTT.

V gene TRBV20-1 combines with J gene TRBJ2-1, with 11 bases identical to TRBD2. The closer fit of TRBJ2-7 to the DNA end suggests the J call may be wrong. The CDR3 contains 15 residues. CDR1 DFQATT and CDR2 SNEGSKA come from the germline V gene (reference sequence). CDR3 residues: CSASHSGGAPYEQYF. The CDR3 nucleotides are TGCAGTGCTTCTCATAGCGGGGGGGCCCCCTACGAGCAGTACTTC.